This T cell receptor (beta chain) emerged from a study of metastatic and nonmetastatic thyroid tumors. Not a single patient had been given any form of treatment at any point before undergoing thyroid surgery. General study results and limits: In both blood and tumor samples, TCR beta diversity was reported significantly higher for malignant than benign nodules.

TCRdb re-analyzed the PCR reads using MiXCR. This table holds approximately 82,000 clones, around an eighth found once. This clone appeared many times. Its specificity is not known. This TCR came from a female donor with papillary thyroid cancer or a benign thyroid nodule (not recorded which). Some clones in this sample may be carry-over from other donors' samples. Material for sequencing was tumor tissue.

CDR3 sequence: CASSPGTSGKDYEQYF. CDR3 DNA sequence: TGTGCCAGCAGCCCCGGGACTAGCGGGAAAGATTACGAGCAGTACTTC. The rearrangement links TRBV11-1 to TRBJ2-7; 13 bases are a match to TRBD2. The length of the CDR3 is 16 residues. Germline V gene sequence: CDR1 SGHAT, CDR2 FQDESV (reference sequence). The J segment lost 4 bases and the V segment lost 5 bases, leaving 8 bases of the junction unmatched. The whole variable domain, filled in from reference TRBV11-1 and TRBJ2-7, reads EAEVAQSPRYKITEKSQAVAFWCDPISGHATLYWYRQILGQGPELLVQFQDESVVDDSQLPKDRFSAERLKGVDSTLKIQPAELGDSAMYLCASSPGTSGKDYEQYFGPGTRLTVT.